The source of this T cell receptor (beta chain) is a study of beta chain features in type 1 diabetes. In regard to this clone: Its antigen is not identified.

Whole-study results and caveats: Shorter TCRB CDR3s, moderately but significantly so, marked every one of the four CD4+ subsets in Type 1 diabetes patients.

The entirety of the isolated RNA underwent reverse transcription, so expressed TCRB transcripts were sequenced. The method was immunoSEQ multiplex PCR; TCRdb's version includes in-frame clones alone and lacks a portion of them. The sample has 130,000 to 150,000 clones, about 12% seen once. Germline V gives CDR1 MNHNS, CDR2 SASEGT. V gave up 8 bases and J gave up 12 bases; unmatched junction bases: 6. This CDR3 has 12 residues. This clonotype was sampled from a man aged 18 to 29 with type 1 diabetes. This chain connects TRBV6-1 to TRBJ1-6, with 8 bases aligning to TRBD1. What was sequenced was central memory CD4+ T cells from blood. The CDR3 here is CASRTGSLPLHF. Here the CDR3 DNA reads TGTGCCAGCCGGACAGGGTCATTACCCCTCCACTTT.